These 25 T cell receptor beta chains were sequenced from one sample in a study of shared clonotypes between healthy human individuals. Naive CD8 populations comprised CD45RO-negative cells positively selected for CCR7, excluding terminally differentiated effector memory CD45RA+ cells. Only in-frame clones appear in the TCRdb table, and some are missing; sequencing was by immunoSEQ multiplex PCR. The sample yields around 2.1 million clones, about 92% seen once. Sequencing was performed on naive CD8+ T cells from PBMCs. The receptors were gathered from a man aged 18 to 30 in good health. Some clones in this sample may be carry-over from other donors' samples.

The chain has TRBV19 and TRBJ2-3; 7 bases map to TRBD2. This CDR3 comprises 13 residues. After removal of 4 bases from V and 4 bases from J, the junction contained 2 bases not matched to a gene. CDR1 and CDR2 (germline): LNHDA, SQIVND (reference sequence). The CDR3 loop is CASSTGGSDTQYF. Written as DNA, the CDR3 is TGTGCCAGTAGTACCGGGGGGTCAGATACGCAGTATTTT.

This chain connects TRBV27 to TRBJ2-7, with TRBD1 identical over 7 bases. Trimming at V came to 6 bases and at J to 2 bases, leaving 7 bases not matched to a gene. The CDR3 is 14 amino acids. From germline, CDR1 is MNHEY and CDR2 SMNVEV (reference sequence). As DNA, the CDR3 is TGTGCCAGCAGCTTGGGACAGTTAGCCTACGAGCAGTACTTC. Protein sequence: CASSLGQLAYEQYF.

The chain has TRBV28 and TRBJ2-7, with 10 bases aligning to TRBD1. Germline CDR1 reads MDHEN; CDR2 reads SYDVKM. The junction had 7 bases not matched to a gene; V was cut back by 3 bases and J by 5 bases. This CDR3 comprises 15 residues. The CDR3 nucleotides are TGTGCCAGCAGTTTCCTCGGACAGGGGGACGACGAGCAGTACTTC. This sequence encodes CASSFLGQGDDEQYF.

CDR3 residues: CASSKKDRGRYETQYF. CDR3 coding DNA: TGTGCCAGCAGCAAAAAGGACAGGGGCAGATATGAGACCCAGTACTTC. This chain joins TRBV9 and TRBJ2-5; 9 bases align to TRBD1. The CDR3 loop spans 16 amino acids. The trim removed 4 bases at V and 5 bases at J, leaving 12 bases unmatched. CDR1 is SGDLS, CDR2 YYNGEE, per germline.

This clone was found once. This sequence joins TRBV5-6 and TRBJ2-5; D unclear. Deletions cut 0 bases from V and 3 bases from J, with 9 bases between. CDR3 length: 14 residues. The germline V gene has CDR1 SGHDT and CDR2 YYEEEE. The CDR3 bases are TGTGCCAGCAGCTTGGCGGGTACGAAAGAGACCCAGTACTTC. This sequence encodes CASSLAGTKETQYF.

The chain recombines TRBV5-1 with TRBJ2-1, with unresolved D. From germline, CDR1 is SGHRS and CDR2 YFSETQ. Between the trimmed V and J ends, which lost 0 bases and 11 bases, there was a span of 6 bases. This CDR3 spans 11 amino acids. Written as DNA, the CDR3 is TGCGCCAGCAGCTTGGGCCCGAAGCAGTTCTTC. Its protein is CASSLGPKQFF.

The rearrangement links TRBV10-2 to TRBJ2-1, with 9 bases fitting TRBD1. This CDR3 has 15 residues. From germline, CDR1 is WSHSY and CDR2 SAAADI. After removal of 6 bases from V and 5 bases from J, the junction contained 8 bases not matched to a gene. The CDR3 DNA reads TGCGCCAGCAGCCCAGGGACAGGGCAGAACAATGAGCAGTTCTTC. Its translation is CASSPGTGQNNEQFF.

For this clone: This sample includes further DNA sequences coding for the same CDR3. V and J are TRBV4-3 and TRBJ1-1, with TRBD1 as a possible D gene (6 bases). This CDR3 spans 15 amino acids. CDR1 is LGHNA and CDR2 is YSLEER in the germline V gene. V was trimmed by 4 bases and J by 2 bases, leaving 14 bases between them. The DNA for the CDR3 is TGCGCCAGCAGCCGGTTGACAGGTGGTAACACTGAAGCTTTCTTT. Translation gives CASSRLTGGNTEAFF.

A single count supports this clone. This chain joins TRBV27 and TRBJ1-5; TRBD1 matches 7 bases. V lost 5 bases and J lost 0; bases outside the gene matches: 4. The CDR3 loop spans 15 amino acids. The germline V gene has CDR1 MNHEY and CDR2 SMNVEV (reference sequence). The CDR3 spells CASSRDSDSNQPQHF. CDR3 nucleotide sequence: TGTGCCAGCAGTCGGGACAGCGATAGCAATCAGCCCCAGCATTTT.

CDR3 sequence (DNA): TGTGCCAGCAGCTTAGATAGGCTTACTGGACACTCCCCTTCCTACGAGCAGTACTTC. The encoded protein is CASSLDRLTGHSPSYEQYF. This chain links TRBV11-2 with TRBJ2-7, with a weak D call TRBD1 (5 bases). The CDR3 is made up of 19 amino acids. Germline-derived CDR1 and CDR2 are SGHAT and FQNNGV. V lost 0 bases and J lost 1, with 22 bases in between.

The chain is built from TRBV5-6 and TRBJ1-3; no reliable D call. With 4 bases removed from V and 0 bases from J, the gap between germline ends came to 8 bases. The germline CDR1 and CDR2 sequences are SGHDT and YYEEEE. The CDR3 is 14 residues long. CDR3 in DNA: TGTGCCAGCAGCGAACAAATCTCTGGAAACACCATATATTTT. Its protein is CASSEQISGNTIYF.

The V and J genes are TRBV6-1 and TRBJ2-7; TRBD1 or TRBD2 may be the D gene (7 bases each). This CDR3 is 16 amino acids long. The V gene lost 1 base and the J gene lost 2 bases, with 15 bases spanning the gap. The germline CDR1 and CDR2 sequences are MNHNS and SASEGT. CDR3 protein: CASSEGRAGGAYEQYF. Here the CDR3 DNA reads TGTGCCAGCAGTGAAGGAAGGGCAGGGGGGGCCTACGAGCAGTACTTC.

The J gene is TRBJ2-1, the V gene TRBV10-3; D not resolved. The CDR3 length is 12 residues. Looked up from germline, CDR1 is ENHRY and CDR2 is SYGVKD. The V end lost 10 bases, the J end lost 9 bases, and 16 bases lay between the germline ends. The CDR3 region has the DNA TGTGCCACCCTCTCCCTATCGGGTGAGCAGTTCTTC. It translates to CATLSLSGEQFF.

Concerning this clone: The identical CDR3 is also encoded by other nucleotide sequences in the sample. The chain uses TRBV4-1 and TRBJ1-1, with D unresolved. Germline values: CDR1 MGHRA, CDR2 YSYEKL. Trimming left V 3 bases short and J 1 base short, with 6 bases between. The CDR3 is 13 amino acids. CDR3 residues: CASSQGPNTEAFF. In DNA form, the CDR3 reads TGCGCCAGCAGCCAGGGTCCGAACACTGAAGCTTTCTTT.

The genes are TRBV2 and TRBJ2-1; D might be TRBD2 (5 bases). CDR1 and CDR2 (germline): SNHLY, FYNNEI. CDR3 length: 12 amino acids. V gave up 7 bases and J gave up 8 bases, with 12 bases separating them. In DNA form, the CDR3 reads TGTGCCAGCATCCCGGGAACCGATGAGCAGTTCTTC. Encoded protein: CASIPGTDEQFF.

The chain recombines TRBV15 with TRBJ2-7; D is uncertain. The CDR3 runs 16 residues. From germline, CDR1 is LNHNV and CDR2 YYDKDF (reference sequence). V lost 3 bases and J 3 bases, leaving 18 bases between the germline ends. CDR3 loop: CATSRGKDLLGYEQYF. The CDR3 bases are TGTGCCACCAGCAGGGGGAAGGATCTGCTTGGCTACGAGCAGTACTTC.

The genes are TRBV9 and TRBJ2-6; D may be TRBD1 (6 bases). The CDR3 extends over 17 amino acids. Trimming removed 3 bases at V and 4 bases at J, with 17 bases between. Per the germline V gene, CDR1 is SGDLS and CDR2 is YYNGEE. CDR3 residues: CASSENREGAGANVLTF. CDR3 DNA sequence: TGTGCCAGCAGCGAGAACAGGGAAGGAGCCGGGGCCAACGTCCTGACTTTC.

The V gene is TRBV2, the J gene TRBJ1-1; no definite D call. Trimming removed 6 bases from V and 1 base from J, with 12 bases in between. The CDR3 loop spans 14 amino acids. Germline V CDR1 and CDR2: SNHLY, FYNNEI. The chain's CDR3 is CASRDLGENTEAFF. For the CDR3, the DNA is TGTGCCAGCAGAGACCTGGGAGAGAACACTGAAGCTTTCTTT.

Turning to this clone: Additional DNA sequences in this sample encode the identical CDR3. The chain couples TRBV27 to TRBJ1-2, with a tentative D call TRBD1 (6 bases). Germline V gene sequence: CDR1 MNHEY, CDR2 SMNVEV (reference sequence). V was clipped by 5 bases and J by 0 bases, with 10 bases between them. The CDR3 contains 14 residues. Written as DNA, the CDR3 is TGTGCCAGCAGTCCAAGGACAGCTAACTATGGCTACACCTTC. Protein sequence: CASSPRTANYGYTF.

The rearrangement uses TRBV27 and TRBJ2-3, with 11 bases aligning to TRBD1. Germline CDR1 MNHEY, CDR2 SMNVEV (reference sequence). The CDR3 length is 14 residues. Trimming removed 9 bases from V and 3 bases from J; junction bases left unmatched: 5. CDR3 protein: CASRTGGGTDTQYF. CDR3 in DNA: TGTGCCAGTAGGACAGGGGGCGGGACAGATACGCAGTATTTT.

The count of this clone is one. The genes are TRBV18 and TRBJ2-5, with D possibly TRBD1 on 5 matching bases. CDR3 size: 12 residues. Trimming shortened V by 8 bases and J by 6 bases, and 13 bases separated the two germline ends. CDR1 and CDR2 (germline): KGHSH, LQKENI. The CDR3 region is CASRAGRQTQYF. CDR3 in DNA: TGTGCCAGCCGGGCAGGGCGTCAGACCCAGTACTTC.

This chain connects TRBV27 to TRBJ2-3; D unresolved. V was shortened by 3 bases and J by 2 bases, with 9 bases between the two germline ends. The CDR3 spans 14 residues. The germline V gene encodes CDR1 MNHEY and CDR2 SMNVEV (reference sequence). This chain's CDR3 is CASSLRTTTDTQYF. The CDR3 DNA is TGTGCCAGCAGTTTGCGTACTACCACAGATACGCAGTATTTT.

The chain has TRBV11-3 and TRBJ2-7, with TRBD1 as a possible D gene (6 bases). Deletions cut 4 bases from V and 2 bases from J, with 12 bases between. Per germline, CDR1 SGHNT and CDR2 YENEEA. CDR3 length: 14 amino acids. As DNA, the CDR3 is TGTGCCAGCAGCTCTAGAGGACAGCCCTACGAGCAGTACTTC. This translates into CASSSRGQPYEQYF.

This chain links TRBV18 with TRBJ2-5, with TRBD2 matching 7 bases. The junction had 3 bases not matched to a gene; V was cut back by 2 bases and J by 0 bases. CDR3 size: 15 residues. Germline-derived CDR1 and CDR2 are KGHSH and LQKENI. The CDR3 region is CASSPERDYQETQYF. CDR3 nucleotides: TGTGCCAGCTCACCAGAGCGGGACTACCAAGAGACCCAGTACTTC.

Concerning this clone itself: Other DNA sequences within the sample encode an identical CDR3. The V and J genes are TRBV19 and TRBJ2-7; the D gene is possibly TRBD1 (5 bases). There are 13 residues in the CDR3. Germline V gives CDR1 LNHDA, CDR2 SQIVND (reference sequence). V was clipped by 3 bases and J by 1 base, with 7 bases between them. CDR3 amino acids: CASSISGSYEQYF. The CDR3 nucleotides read TGTGCCAGTAGTATCTCAGGGTCCTACGAGCAGTACTTC.